Listed below are T cell receptor beta chains from one sample, sequenced in a study of T cell responses to AZD1222 COVID-19 vaccine. Using immunoSEQ multiplex PCR, the repertoire was profiled, and TCRdb retains in-frame clones only, with some absent. The profile covers about 73,000 clones, with roughly 89% appearing a single time and about a tenth taken by the ten largest. The source material was peripheral blood, sampled 28 days after the second AZD1222 dose. Every receptor here comes from an adult who received the AZD1222 COVID-19 vaccine. Each CDR3 is given with its conserved first and last residue. D genes are given only for firm matches. A clone size is listed for some rows: how often the clone was seen (once, few, many), or a class if it is expanded.

J: TRBJ1-1
size: NA
V: TRBV14
D: TRBD1
DNA: TGTGCCAGCAGCCGGGACAGGAGGATGAACACTGAAGCTTTCTTT
CDR3: CASSRDRRMNTEAFF

J: TRBJ1-2
size: few
V: TRBV7-2
D: NA
DNA: TGTGCCAGCAGCGTCGGGCAGTTCGTTGGCTACACCTTC
CDR3: CASSVGQFVGYTF

J: TRBJ2-7
size: NA
V: TRBV3-1/TRBV3-2
D: NA
DNA: TGTGCCAGCAGCCAAGTATCAGTCGGGACCTACGAGCAGTACTTC
CDR3: CASSQVSVGTYEQYF

J: TRBJ1-2
size: NA
V: TRBV5-8
D: NA
DNA: TGTGCCAGCAGCTTGGGACTCAGGGAAGGCTATGGCTACACCTTC
CDR3: CASSLGLREGYGYTF

J: TRBJ1-2
size: NA
V: TRBV18
D: NA
DNA: TGTGCCAGCTCCCTGGGAGGCTATGGCTACACCTTC
CDR3: CASSLGGYGYTF

J: TRBJ1-3
size: NA
V: TRBV29-1
D: TRBD1
DNA: TGCAGCGTTGAAAGGGTGGACAGGGGGGCTGGAAACACCATATATTTT
CDR3: CSVERVDRGAGNTIYF

J: TRBJ2-7
size: NA
V: TRBV19
D: NA
DNA: TGTGCCAGTAGTATAGCCCCCTCCGTTCCCTACGAGCAGTACTTC
CDR3: CASSIAPSVPYEQYF

J: TRBJ2-1
size: NA
V: TRBV11-2
D: NA
DNA: TGTGCCAGCAGCCACAAAGCAATTCTAGGGTCCTACAATGAGCAGTTCTTC
CDR3: CASSHKAILGSYNEQFF

J: TRBJ2-3
size: NA
V: TRBV30
D: NA
DNA: TGTGCCTGGATAGTCCGAAGCACAGATACGCAGTATTTT
CDR3: CAWIVRSTDTQYF

J: TRBJ2-2
size: NA
V: TRBV7-2
D: NA
DNA: TGTGCCAGCAGCTTAGTCCAGGCCGCCGGGGAGCTGTTTTTT
CDR3: CASSLVQAAGELFF

J: TRBJ2-1
size: NA
V: TRBV29-1
D: NA
DNA: TGCAGCGGCAATAGTCGAGGGGAGCAGTTCTTC
CDR3: CSGNSRGEQFF

J: TRBJ2-1
size: NA
V: TRBV27
D: NA
DNA: TGTGCCAGCACCCTCAGAGACCCATCCTACAATGAGCAGTTCTTC
CDR3: CASTLRDPSYNEQFF

J: TRBJ1-2
size: NA
V: TRBV5-1
D: NA
DNA: TGCGCCAGCAGCTTGGCAGGGGTCGATGGCTACACCTTC
CDR3: CASSLAGVDGYTF

J: TRBJ2-7
size: NA
V: TRBV4-3
D: NA
DNA: TGCGCCAGCAGCCACTCCCGGGGTTACGAGCAGTACTTC
CDR3: CASSHSRGYEQYF

J: TRBJ1-4
size: NA
V: TRBV15
D: NA
DNA: TGTGCCACCAGCGGGGCAGGGGTCTACAATGAAAAACTGTTTTTT
CDR3: CATSGAGVYNEKLFF

J: TRBJ2-3
size: NA
V: TRBV9
D: TRBD2
DNA: TGTGCCAGCGCCAGACTAGCGGGAGGGACAGATACGCAGTATTTT
CDR3: CASARLAGGTDTQYF

J: TRBJ2-7
size: NA
V: TRBV2
D: TRBD2
DNA: TGTGCCAGCAGTGAATTAACTAGCGGGCGCTCCTACGAGCAGTACTTC
CDR3: CASSELTSGRSYEQYF

J: TRBJ2-5
size: NA
V: TRBV9
D: TRBD2
DNA: TGTGCCAGCAGCGCCAGAGGGACTAGCGGGAGGGAGACCCAGTACTTC
CDR3: CASSARGTSGRETQYF

J: TRBJ2-7
size: NA
V: TRBV7-2
D: NA
DNA: TGTGCCAGCAGCCCCAGGACTGGATCCTACGAGCAGTACTTC
CDR3: CASSPRTGSYEQYF

J: TRBJ1-4
size: NA
V: TRBV25-1
D: TRBD1
DNA: TGTGCCAGCAGTGAATCGGACAGGGGGGATGAAAAACTGTTTTTT
CDR3: CASSESDRGDEKLFF

J: TRBJ2-5
size: NA
V: TRBV4-3
D: NA
DNA: TGCGCCAGCAGCCAAGATCTCACCAGGACCCAGTACTTC
CDR3: CASSQDLTRTQYF

J: TRBJ2-1
size: few
V: TRBV5-5
D: NA
DNA: TGTGCCAGCAGCTTGGCAGTTACAGTTCGTAATGAGCAGTTCTTC
CDR3: CASSLAVTVRNEQFF

J: TRBJ1-1
size: NA
V: TRBV7-8
D: NA
DNA: TGTGCCAGCAGCTTATTACGCCCAGGCGGGAGGCAGCGGGGGATGAACACTGAAGCTTTCTTT
CDR3: CASSLLRPGGRQRGMNTEAFF

J: TRBJ1-1
size: NA
V: TRBV6-6
D: TRBD1
DNA: TGTGCCAGCAGTTACTCCCCGGGACAGGGGAACACTGAAGCTTTCTTT
CDR3: CASSYSPGQGNTEAFF

J: TRBJ2-2
size: few
V: TRBV9
D: NA
DNA: TGTGCCAGCAGCCTTTTCGACTCCAACACCGGGGAGCTGTTTTTT
CDR3: CASSLFDSNTGELFF

J: TRBJ2-5
size: NA
V: TRBV19
D: TRBD1
DNA: TGTGCCACCCGGACAGGATGGGAGACCCAGTACTTC
CDR3: CATRTGWETQYF

J: TRBJ2-2
size: NA
V: TRBV18
D: NA
DNA: TGTGCCAGCTCACCAGTCGGACAAAACACCGGGGAGCTGTTTTTT
CDR3: CASSPVGQNTGELFF

J: TRBJ2-3
size: NA
V: TRBV5-1
D: NA
DNA: TGCGCCAGCAGCCCTTACGGGGCCACAGATACGCAGTATTTT
CDR3: CASSPYGATDTQYF

J: TRBJ1-1
size: NA
V: TRBV7-8
D: NA
DNA: TGTGCCAGCAGCTTAGGGGGAACCGCTGAAGCTTTCTTT
CDR3: CASSLGGTAEAFF

J: TRBJ1-6
size: NA
V: TRBV7-9
D: TRBD1
DNA: TGTGCCAGCAGTCGTGACAGGGGTAATAATTCACCCCTCCACTTT
CDR3: CASSRDRGNNSPLHF

J: TRBJ1-3
size: NA
V: TRBV15
D: NA
DNA: TGTGCCACCAGCATTACAACTGTAACTGGAAACACCATATATTTT
CDR3: CATSITTVTGNTIYF

J: TRBJ2-7
size: NA
V: TRBV6-5
D: NA
DNA: TGTGCCAGCAGCACCGACTGGGCCTACGAGCAGTACTTC
CDR3: CASSTDWAYEQYF

J: TRBJ2-5
size: NA
V: TRBV24-1
D: NA
DNA: TGTGCCACCAGTGATCGGGGGACCCAAGAGACCCAGTACTTC
CDR3: CATSDRGTQETQYF

J: TRBJ2-3
size: once
V: TRBV6-2/TRBV6-3
D: TRBD2
DNA: TGTGCCAGCAGTTGGACTAGCGGGGGGGCAGCTACGCAGTATTTT
CDR3: CASSWTSGGAATQYF

J: TRBJ2-7
size: NA
V: TRBV15
D: NA
DNA: TGTGCCACCAGCAGAGATCGGGGGAGGCCAGGGGACTACGAGCAGTACTTC
CDR3: CATSRDRGRPGDYEQYF

J: TRBJ1-5
size: NA
V: TRBV2
D: NA
DNA: TGTGCCAGCACCGCAGGGTTATCACAGCCCCAGCATTTT
CDR3: CASTAGLSQPQHF

J: TRBJ2-7
size: NA
V: TRBV19
D: TRBD2
DNA: TGTGCCAGTAGTCGTTCTAGCGGCGTCTACGAGCAGTACTTC
CDR3: CASSRSSGVYEQYF

J: TRBJ2-1
size: few
V: TRBV3-1/TRBV3-2
D: NA
DNA: TGTGCCAGCAGCACATCCGGCCCATGGAGGAATGAGCAGTTCTTC
CDR3: CASSTSGPWRNEQFF

J: TRBJ1-6
size: NA
V: TRBV4-1
D: TRBD1
DNA: TGCGCCAGCAGCCAAGATCCTGGGACAGAGATTCATTCACCCCTCCACTTT
CDR3: CASSQDPGTEIHSPLHF

J: TRBJ1-4
size: NA
V: TRBV2
D: TRBD1
DNA: TGTGCCAGCAGTACAGACAGGGGGCGGCGTGAAAAACTGTTTTTT
CDR3: CASSTDRGRREKLFF

J: TRBJ2-1
size: NA
V: TRBV24-1
D: TRBD2
DNA: TGTGCCACCAGTGATTTCACTAGCGGGAGCAGGAACTCCTACAATGAGCAGTTCTTC
CDR3: CATSDFTSGSRNSYNEQFF